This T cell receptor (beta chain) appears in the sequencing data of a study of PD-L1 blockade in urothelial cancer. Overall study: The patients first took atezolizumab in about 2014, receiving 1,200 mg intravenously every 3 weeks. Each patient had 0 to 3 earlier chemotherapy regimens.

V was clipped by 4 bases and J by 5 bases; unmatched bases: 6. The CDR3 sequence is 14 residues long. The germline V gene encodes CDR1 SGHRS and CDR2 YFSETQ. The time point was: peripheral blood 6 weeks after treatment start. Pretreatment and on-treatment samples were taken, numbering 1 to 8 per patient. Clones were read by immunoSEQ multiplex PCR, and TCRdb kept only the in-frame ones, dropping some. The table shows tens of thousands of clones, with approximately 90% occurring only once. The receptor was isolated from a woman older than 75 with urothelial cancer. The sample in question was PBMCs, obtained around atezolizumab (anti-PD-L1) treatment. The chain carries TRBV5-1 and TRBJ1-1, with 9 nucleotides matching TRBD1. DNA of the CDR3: TGCGCCAGCAGCGCACCGGGACAGGGAACTGAAGCTTTCTTT. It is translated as CASSAPGQGTEAFF.